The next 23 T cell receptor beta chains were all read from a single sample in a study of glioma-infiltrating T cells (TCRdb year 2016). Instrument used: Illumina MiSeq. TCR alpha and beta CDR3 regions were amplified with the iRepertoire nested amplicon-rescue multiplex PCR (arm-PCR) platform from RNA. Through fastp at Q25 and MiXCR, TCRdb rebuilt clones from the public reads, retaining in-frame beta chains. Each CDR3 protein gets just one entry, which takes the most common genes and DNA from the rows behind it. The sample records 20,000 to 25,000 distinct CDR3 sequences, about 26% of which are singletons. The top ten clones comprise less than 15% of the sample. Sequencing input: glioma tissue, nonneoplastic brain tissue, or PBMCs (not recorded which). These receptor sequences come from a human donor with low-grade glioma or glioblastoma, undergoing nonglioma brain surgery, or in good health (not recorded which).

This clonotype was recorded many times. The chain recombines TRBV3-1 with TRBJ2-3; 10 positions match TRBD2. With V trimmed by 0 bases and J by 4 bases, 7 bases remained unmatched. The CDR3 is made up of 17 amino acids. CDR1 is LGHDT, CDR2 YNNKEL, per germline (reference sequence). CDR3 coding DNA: TGTGCCAGCAGCCAAGATGTATTAGCGGGGGGCTCAGATACGCAGTATTTT. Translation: CASSQDVLAGGSDTQYF.

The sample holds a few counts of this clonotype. Written as DNA, the CDR3 is TGTGCCAGCTCACCACTAGGGGACAGGACTGAAGCTTTCTTT. It yields the protein CASSPLGDRTEAFF. V is TRBV18 and J is TRBJ1-1, with 8 bases identical to TRBD1. The CDR3 has 14 amino acids. Germline CDR1 KGHSH, CDR2 LQKENI. J lost 5 bases, V lost 1 base, and 3 bases had no gene match. Based on the CDR3 plus reference TRBV18 and TRBJ1-1, the full variable domain is NAGVMQNPRHLVRRRGQEARLRCSPMKGHSHVYWYRQLPEEGLKFMVYLQKENIIDESGMPKERFSAEFPKEGPSILRIQQVVRGDSAAYFCASSPLGDRTEAFFGQGTRLTVV.

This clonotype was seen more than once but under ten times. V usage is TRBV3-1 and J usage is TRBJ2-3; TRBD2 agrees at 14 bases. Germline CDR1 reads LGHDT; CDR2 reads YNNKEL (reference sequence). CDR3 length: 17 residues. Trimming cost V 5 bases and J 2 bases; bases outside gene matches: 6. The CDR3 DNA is TGTGCCAGCAGCTCGCGGACTAGCGGGGGGCTCACAGATACGCAGTATTTT. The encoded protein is CASSSRTSGGLTDTQYF.

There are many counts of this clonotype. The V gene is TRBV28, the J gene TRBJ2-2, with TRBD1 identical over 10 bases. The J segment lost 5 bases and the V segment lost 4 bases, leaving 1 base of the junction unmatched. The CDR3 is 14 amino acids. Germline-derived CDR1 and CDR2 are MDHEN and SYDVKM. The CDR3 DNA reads TGTGCCAGCAGTTCGGGACAGGGGACCGGGGAGCTGTTTTTT. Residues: CASSSGQGTGELFF.

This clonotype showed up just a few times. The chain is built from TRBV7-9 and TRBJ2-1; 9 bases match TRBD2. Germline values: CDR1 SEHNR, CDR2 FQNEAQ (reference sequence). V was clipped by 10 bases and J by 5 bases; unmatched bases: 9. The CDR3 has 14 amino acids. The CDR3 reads CAIVSGGPNNEQFF. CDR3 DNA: TGTGCCATAGTAAGCGGGGGGCCCAACAATGAGCAGTTCTTC.

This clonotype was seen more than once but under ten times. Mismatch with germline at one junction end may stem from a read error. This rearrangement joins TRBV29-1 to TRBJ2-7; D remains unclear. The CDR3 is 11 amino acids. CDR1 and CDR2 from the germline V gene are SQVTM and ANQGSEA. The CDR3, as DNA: TGCAGTGTTGACATCTCCTACGAGCAGTACTTC. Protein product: CSVDISYEQYF.

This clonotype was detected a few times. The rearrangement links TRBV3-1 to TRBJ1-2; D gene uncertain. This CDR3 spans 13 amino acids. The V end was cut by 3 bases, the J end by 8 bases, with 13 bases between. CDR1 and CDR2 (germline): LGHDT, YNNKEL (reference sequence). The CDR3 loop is CASSQTNRGGYTF. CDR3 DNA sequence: TGTGCCAGCAGCCAGACGAACAGAGGCGGCTACACCTTC. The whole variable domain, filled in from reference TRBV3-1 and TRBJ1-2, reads DTAVSQTPKYLVTQMGNDKSIKCEQNLGHDTMYWYKQDSKKFLKIMFSYNNKELIINETVPNRFSPKSPDKAHLNLHINSLELGDSAVYFCASSQTNRGGYTFGSGTRLTVV.

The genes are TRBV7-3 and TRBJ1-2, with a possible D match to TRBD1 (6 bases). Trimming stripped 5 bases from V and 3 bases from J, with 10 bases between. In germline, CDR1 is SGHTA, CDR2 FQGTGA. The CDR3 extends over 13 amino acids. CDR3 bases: TGTGCCAGCAGCCCTGGACAGTACTATGGCTACACCTTC. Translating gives CASSPGQYYGYTF.

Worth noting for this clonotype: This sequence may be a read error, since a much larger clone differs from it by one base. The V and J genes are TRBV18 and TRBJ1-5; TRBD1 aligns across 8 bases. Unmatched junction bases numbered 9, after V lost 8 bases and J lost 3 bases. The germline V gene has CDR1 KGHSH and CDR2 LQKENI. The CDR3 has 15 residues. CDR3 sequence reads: CASPEQTGVNQPQHF. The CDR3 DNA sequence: TGTGCCAGCCCAGAACAGACAGGGGTCAATCAGCCCCAGCATTTT.

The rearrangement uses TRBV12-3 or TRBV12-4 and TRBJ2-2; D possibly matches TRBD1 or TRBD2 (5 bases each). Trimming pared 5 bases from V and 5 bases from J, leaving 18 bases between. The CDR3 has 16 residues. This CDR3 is CASSRTTGTATGELFF. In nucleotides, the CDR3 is TGTGCCAGCAGTCGCACTACCGGGACCGCGACCGGGGAGCTGTTTTTT.

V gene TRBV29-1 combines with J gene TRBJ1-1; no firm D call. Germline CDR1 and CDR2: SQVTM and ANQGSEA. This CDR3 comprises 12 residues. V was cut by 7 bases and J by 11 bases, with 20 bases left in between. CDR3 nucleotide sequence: TGCAGCGCCCCAGGCCGGGGAATGGTGGCTTTCTTT. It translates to CSAPGRGMVAFF.

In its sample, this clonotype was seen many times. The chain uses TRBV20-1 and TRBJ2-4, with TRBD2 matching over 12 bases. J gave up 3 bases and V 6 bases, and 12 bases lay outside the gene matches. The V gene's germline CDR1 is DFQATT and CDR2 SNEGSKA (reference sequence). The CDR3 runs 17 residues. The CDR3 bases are TGCAGTGCCGGACATTTGACTAGCGGGAGACACAAAAACATTCAGTACTTC. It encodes CSAGHLTSGRHKNIQYF.

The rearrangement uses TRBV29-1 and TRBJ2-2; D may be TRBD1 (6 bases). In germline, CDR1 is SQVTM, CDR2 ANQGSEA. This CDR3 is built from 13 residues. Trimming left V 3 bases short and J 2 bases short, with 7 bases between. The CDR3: CSVEDSNTGELFF. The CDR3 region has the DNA TGCAGCGTTGAGGACAGCAACACCGGGGAGCTGTTTTTT.

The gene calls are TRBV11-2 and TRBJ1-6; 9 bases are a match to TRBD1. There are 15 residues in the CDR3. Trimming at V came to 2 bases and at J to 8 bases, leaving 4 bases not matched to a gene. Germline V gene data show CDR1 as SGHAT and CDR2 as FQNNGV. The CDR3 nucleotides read TGTGCCAGCAGCTTAAGGGACAGGGTATATTCACCCCTCCACTTT. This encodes CASSLRDRVYSPLHF.

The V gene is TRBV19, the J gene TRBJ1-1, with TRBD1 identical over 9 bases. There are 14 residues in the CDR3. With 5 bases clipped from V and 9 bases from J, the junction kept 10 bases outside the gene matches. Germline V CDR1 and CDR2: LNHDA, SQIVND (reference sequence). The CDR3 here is CASSLMGGQGKAFF. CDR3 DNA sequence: TGTGCCAGTAGTCTCATGGGGGGACAGGGAAAAGCTTTCTTT.

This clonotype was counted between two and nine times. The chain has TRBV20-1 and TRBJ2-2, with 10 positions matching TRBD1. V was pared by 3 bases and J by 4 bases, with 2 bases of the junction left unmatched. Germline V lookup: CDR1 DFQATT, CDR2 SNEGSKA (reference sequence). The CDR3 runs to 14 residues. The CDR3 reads CSARGTGVTGELFF. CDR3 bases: TGCAGTGCTAGGGGGACAGGGGTCACCGGGGAGCTGTTTTTT.

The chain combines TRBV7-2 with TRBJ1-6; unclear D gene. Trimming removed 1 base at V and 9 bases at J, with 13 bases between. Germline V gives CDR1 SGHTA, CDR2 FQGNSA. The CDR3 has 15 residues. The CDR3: CASSLDPRITSPLHF. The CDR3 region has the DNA TGTGCCAGCAGCTTAGACCCCCGGATCACTTCACCCCTCCACTTT.

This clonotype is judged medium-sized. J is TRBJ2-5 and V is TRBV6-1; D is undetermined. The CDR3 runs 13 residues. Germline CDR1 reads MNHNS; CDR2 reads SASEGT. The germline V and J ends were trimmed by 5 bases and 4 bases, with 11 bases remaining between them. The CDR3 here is CASSLSFGETQYF. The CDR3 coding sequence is TGTGCCAGCAGTTTATCCTTCGGAGAGACCCAGTACTTC.

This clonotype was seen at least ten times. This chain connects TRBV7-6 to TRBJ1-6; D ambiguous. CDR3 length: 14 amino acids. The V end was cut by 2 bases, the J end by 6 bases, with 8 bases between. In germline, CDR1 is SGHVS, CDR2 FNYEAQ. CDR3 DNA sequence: TGTGCCAGCAGCTTAAAACCGGCTAATTCACCCCTCCACTTT. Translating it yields CASSLKPANSPLHF.

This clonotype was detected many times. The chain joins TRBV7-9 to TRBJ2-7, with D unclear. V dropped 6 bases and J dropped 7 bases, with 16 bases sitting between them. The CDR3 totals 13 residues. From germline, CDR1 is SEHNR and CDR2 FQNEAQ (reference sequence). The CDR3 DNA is TGTGCCAGCAGTTCACCGGTTGAAAGGGAGCAGTACTTC. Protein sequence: CASSSPVEREQYF.

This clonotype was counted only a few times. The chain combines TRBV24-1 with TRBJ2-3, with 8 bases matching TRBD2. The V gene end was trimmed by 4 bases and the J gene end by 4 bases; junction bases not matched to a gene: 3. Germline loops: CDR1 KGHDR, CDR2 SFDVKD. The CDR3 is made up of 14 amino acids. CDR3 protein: CATSDPGLADTQYF. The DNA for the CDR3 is TGTGCCACCAGTGACCCGGGACTAGCAGATACGCAGTATTTT.

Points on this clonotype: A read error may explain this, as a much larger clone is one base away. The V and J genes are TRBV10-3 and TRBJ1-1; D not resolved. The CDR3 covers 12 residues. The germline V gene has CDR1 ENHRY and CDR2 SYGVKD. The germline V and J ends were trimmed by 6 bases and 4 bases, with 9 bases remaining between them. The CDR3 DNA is TGTGCCATCAGCGGAGAGGTCACTGAAGCTTTCTTT. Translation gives CAISGEVTEAFF.

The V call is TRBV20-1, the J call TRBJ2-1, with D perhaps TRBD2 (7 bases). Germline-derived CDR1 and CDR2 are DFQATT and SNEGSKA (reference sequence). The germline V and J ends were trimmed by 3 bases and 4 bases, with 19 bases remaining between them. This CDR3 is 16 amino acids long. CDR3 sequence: CSARDRLAGAYNEQFF. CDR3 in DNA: TGCAGTGCTAGGGATCGACTTGCGGGGGCGTACAATGAGCAGTTCTTC.